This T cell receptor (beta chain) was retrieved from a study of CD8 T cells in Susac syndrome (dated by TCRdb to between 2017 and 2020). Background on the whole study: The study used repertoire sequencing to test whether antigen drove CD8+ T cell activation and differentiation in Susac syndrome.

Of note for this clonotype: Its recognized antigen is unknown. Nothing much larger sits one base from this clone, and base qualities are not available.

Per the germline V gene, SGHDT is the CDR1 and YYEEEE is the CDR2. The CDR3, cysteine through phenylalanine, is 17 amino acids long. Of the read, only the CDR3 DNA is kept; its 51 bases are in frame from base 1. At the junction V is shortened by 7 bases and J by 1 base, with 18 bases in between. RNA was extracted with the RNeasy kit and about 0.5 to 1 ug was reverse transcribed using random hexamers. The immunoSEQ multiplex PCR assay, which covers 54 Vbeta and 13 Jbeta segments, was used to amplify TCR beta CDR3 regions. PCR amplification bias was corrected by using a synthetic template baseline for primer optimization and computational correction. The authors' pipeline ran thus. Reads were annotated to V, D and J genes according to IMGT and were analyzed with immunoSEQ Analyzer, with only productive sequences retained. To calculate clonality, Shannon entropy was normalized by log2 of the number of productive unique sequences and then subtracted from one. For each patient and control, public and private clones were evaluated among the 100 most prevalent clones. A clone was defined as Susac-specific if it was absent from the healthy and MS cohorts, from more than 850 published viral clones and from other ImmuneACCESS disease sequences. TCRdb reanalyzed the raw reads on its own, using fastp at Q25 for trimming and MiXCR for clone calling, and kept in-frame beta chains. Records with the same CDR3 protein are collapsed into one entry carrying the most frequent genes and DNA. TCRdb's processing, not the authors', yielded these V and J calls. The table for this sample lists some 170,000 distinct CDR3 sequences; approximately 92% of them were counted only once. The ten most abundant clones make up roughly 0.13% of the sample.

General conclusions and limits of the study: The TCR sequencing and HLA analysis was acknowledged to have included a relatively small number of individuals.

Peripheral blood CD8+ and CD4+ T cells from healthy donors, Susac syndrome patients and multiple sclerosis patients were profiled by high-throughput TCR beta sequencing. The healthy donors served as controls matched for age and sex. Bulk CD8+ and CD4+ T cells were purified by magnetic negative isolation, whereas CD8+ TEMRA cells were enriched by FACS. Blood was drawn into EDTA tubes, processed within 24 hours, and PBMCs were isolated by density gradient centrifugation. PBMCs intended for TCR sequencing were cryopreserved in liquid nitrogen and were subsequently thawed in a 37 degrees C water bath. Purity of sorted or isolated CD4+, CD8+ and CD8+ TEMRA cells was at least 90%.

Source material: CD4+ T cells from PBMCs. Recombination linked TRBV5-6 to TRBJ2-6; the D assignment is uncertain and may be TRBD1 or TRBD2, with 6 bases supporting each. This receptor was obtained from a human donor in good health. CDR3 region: CASLQGLLESGANVLTF. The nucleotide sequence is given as TGTGCCAGCCTACAGGGACTCTTAGAGTCTGGGGCCAACGTCCTGACTTTC.